The T cell receptor beta chain under discussion was sequenced for a study of blood T cell repertoires in COVID-19. This CDR3 spans 11 amino acids. Germline CDR1 LGHNT, CDR2 FRNRAP. With 6 bases removed from V and 6 bases from J, the gap between germline ends came to 7 bases. The age range of participants was about 18 to 90 years, with residence in about 25 US areas. Clinical history reported by participants formed the basis on which cohorts were assigned. Exposed enrollees had met someone with a PCR-confirmed or clinician-diagnosed COVID-19 case at some point within the 2 weeks before study entry. Clones were sequenced by immunoSEQ multiplex PCR, and TCRdb holds only the in-frame ones, with some missing. Here the sample spans 150,000 to 200,000 clones, roughly 84% being singletons.

The specimen sequenced was PBMCs or T cells enriched from blood (not recorded which). The rearrangement uses TRBV12-5 and TRBJ2-3, with no clear D. This receptor was identified in a man between 65 and 79 years old who had been exposed to COVID-19. The CDR3: CASGPGDTQYF. CDR3 DNA: TGTGCTAGTGGCCCAGGTGATACGCAGTATTTT.